Each of the 12 T cell receptor beta chains below was sequenced from the same sample in a study of T-cell reconstitution after alpha-beta-depleted transplantation in children. Library preparation (for TCRbeta) was performed with unique molecular identifiers. TCRdb analysed the PCR reads with MiXCR anew, one entry per CDR3 protein. The sample yields fewer than 500,000 distinct CDR3 sequences, around 46% seen once. The sample was PBMCs, taken before TCRalphabeta/CD19-depleted stem cell transplant. The receptor source for this set is a girl aged 2 to 9 with aplastic anemia, due to receive a stem cell transplant.

V usage is TRBV20-1 and J usage is TRBJ2-2; no firm D call. This CDR3 region has 15 residues. Trimming took off 1 base at V and 2 bases at J, with 11 bases between the two ends. The V gene's germline CDR1 is DFQATT and CDR2 SNEGSKA (reference sequence). The chain's CDR3 is CSARGQPTNTGELFF. The CDR3 nucleotides read TGCAGTGCTAGAGGCCAGCCCACAAACACCGGGGAGCTGTTTTTT.

CDR3 residues: CSARDRAGALYGAFF. As DNA, the CDR3 is TGCAGTGCTAGAGATAGGGCAGGGGCCCTTTACGGGGCTTTCTTT. V is TRBV20-1 and J is TRBJ1-1; possibly TRBD1 for D (6 bases). Germline CDR1 and CDR2: DFQATT and SNEGSKA (reference sequence). The CDR3 contains 15 residues. Trimming shortened V by 0 bases and J by 11 bases, and 22 bases separated the two germline ends.

This clonotype was seen a handful of times. This sequence joins TRBV7-9 and TRBJ1-1; a weak D match, TRBD1 (6 bases). Germline V gene lookup returns CDR1 SEHNR and CDR2 FQNEAQ (reference sequence). V lost 7 bases, J lost 6 bases, and 15 bases lay in between. The CDR3 runs 13 residues. The CDR3 region is CASITGQYPEAFF. The CDR3 DNA is TGTGCCAGCATTACCGGACAGTATCCTGAAGCTTTCTTT. Complete variable domain (other parts from reference TRBV7-9 and TRBJ1-1): DTGVSQNPRHKITKRGQNVTFRCDPISEHNRLYWYRQTLGQGPEFLTYFQNEAQLEKSRLLSDRFSAERPKGSFSTLEIQRTEQGDSAMYLCASITGQYPEAFFGQGTRLTVV.

The chain joins TRBV20-1 to TRBJ2-2; D is undetermined. The CDR3 runs 13 residues. Germline V CDR1 and CDR2: DFQATT, SNEGSKA (reference sequence). The V end was cut by 4 bases, the J end by 3 bases, with 9 bases between. The CDR3 here is CSANDKHTGELFF. For the CDR3, the DNA is TGCAGTGCTAATGACAAGCACACCGGGGAGCTGTTTTTT.

The chain joins TRBV10-2 to TRBJ2-3; D call uncertain. V was pared by 2 bases and J by 5 bases, with 2 bases between. Per germline, CDR1 WSHSY and CDR2 SAAADI. The CDR3 loop spans 11 amino acids. The CDR3 DNA reads as TGCGCCAGCAGTGAGGGAGATACGCAGTATTTT. This gives the protein CASSEGDTQYF.

This clonotype was counted at least ten times. V usage is TRBV7-9 and J usage is TRBJ1-3; D gene uncertain. V was clipped by 3 bases and J by 4 bases, with 13 bases between them. Germline CDR1 reads SEHNR; CDR2 reads FQNEAQ (reference sequence). The CDR3 extends over 15 amino acids. Here the CDR3 reads CASSFIEAAGNTIYF. DNA of the CDR3: TGTGCCAGCAGCTTCATAGAAGCCGCCGGAAACACCATATATTTT.

This clonotype has at least ten counts. The chain is built from TRBV11-2 and TRBJ2-3; weak D call: TRBD2 (6 bases). The CDR3 loop spans 13 amino acids. Germline V lookup: CDR1 SGHAT, CDR2 FQNNGV. Trimming pared 11 bases from V and 5 bases from J, leaving 17 bases between. CDR3 region: CALRGSSGDTQYF. Written as DNA, the CDR3 is TGTGCCCTTAGGGGAAGTAGCGGAGATACGCAGTATTTT.

The V gene is TRBV7-9, the J gene TRBJ2-4; D is possibly TRBD2 (6 bases). The CDR3 runs to 15 residues. With 0 bases removed from V and 11 bases from J, the gap between germline ends came to 17 bases. Germline V CDR1 and CDR2: SEHNR, FQNEAQ (reference sequence). In DNA form, the CDR3 reads TGTGCCAGCAGCTTAGCGGAGGGTCCCAAAAGACTTCAGTACTTC. Residues: CASSLAEGPKRLQYF. Combining the CDR3 with reference TRBV7-9 and TRBJ2-4 gives the whole variable domain DTGVSQNPRHKITKRGQNVTFRCDPISEHNRLYWYRQTLGQGPEFLTYFQNEAQLEKSRLLSDRFSAERPKGSFSTLEIQRTEQGDSAMYLCASSLAEGPKRLQYFGAGTRLSVL.

V and J are TRBV29-1 and TRBJ2-1; D is possibly TRBD1 (6 bases). Trimming stripped 6 bases from V and 6 bases from J, with 24 bases between. This CDR3 region has 16 residues. Germline assignment: CDR1 SQVTM and CDR2 ANQGSEA. CDR3 loop: CSVPPQGKEPPNEQFF. In DNA, the CDR3 is TGCAGCGTCCCGCCCCAGGGGAAAGAACCCCCCAATGAGCAGTTCTTC.

V is TRBV2 and J is TRBJ2-7, with D perhaps matching TRBD1 or TRBD2 (5 bases each). Trimming removed 2 bases at V and 0 bases at J, with 17 bases between. This CDR3 has 17 residues. CDR1 SNHLY and CDR2 FYNNEI come from the germline V gene. The CDR3 loop is CASSERPGTASSYEQYF. In nucleotides, the CDR3 is TGTGCCAGCAGTGAACGCCCCGGGACGGCGAGCTCCTACGAGCAGTACTTC.

The chain joins TRBV5-1 to TRBJ2-3; TRBD1 is a possible D gene (5 bases). This CDR3 spans 14 amino acids. V gave up 5 bases and J gave up 6 bases, with 16 bases separating them. Per germline, CDR1 SGHRS and CDR2 YFSETQ. CDR3 region: CASRPGDRVDTQYF. CDR3 DNA: TGCGCCAGCAGACCAGGAGACAGAGTGGATACGCAGTATTTT.

This chain links TRBV20-1 with TRBJ1-2; weak D call: TRBD1 (5 bases). CDR1 is DFQATT and CDR2 is SNEGSKA in the germline V gene (reference sequence). V lost 2 bases, J lost 4 bases, and 11 bases lay in between. This CDR3 has 13 amino acids. The CDR3 DNA is TGCAGTGCTAGAAGCCAGGGCGGCTATGGCTACACCTTC. It is translated as CSARSQGGYGYTF.